One and the same sample provided the 28 T cell receptor beta chains below, sequenced in a study of control samples from healthy donors and cancer patients. This table comes from immunoSEQ multiplex PCR, and its TCRdb copy is limited to in-frame clones, with some not included. This sample yields tens of thousands of clones, of which about 92% are seen a single time; just under 0.8% belongs to the top ten. Material for sequencing was PBMCs. The receptors were gathered from a man aged 25-45 years with colorectal cancer.

The rearrangement links TRBV10-3 to TRBJ2-1; tentative D call: TRBD2 (5 bases). Per germline, CDR1 ENHRY and CDR2 SYGVKD. This CDR3 is 12 amino acids long. V was trimmed by 4 bases and J by 7 bases, leaving 8 bases between them. This CDR3 is CAISVEGNEQFF. In nucleotides, the CDR3 is TGTGCCATCAGTGTTGAGGGAAATGAGCAGTTCTTC.

DNA of the CDR3: TGTGCCAGCAGTTTATTCGGGTTACGAACAGATACGCAGTATTTT. Its translation: CASSLFGLRTDTQYF. This sequence joins TRBV27 and TRBJ2-3, with unresolved D. This CDR3 contains 15 residues. Germline CDR1 and CDR2: MNHEY and SMNVEV (reference sequence). The V end was cut by 1 base, the J end by 3 bases, with 11 bases between.

This clone has only one observation. This sequence joins TRBV24-1 and TRBJ2-3; the match to TRBD2 covers 7 bases. The CDR3 is made up of 12 amino acids. With 6 bases clipped from V and 6 bases from J, the junction kept 2 bases outside the gene matches. Germline V gives CDR1 KGHDR, CDR2 SFDVKD. CDR3: CATSRGGDTQYF. The CDR3 bases are TGTGCCACCAGTCGGGGAGGGGATACGCAGTATTTT.

The table lists this clone with a count of one. The chain links TRBV6-6 to TRBJ1-2; D is undetermined. The CDR3 runs to 12 residues. CDR1 MNHNY and CDR2 SVGAGI come from the germline V gene (reference sequence). With 6 bases removed from V and 4 bases from J, the gap between germline ends came to 9 bases. The CDR3 is CASRGWGYGYTF. Here the CDR3 DNA reads TGTGCCAGCAGAGGATGGGGCTATGGCTACACCTTC.

This clone was observed a single time. This rearrangement joins TRBV6-5 to TRBJ2-1, with 9 positions matching TRBD2. CDR1 and CDR2 (germline): MNHEY, SVGAGI. There are 14 residues in the CDR3. The J segment lost 7 bases and the V segment lost 5 bases, leaving 6 bases of the junction unmatched. CDR3 in DNA: TGTGCCAGCAGTCGGGCGGGGGGGCTGAATGAGCAGTTCTTC. Protein product: CASSRAGGLNEQFF.

V gene TRBV19 combines with J gene TRBJ2-1, with D tentatively TRBD2 (5 bases). There are 16 residues in the CDR3. CDR1 and CDR2 from the germline V gene are LNHDA and SQIVND (reference sequence). V lost 1 base and J 2 bases, leaving 12 bases between the germline ends. CDR3 bases: TGTGCCAGTAGTATAGGGTACAGCGGTGCCTACAATGAGCAGTTCTTC. It codes for CASSIGYSGAYNEQFF.

The rearrangement links TRBV7-9 to TRBJ2-2; tentatively, D is TRBD2 (7 bases). Trimming pared 4 bases from V and 3 bases from J, leaving 15 bases between. Looked up from germline, CDR1 is SEHNR and CDR2 is FQNEAQ (reference sequence). CDR3 length equals 16 residues. CDR3 region: CASSWRGGYDTGELFF. CDR3 nucleotides: TGTGCCAGCAGCTGGAGGGGGGGCTACGACACCGGGGAGCTGTTTTTT.

The chain combines TRBV7-8 with TRBJ1-5, with TRBD1 identical over 8 bases. The CDR3 totals 16 residues. Trimming cost V 0 bases and J 2 bases; bases outside gene matches: 3. Germline CDR1 and CDR2: SGHVS and FQNEAQ. CDR3 amino acids: CASSLAGGQGNQPQHF. The DNA of the CDR3 is TGTGCCAGCAGCTTAGCTGGGGGACAGGGCAATCAGCCCCAGCATTTT.

V is TRBV11-2 and J is TRBJ2-1; 9 positions agree with TRBD2. The V gene end was trimmed by 3 bases and the J gene end by 4 bases; junction bases not matched to a gene: 1. The germline V gene encodes CDR1 SGHAT and CDR2 FQNNGV. The CDR3 extends over 14 amino acids. The CDR3 region has the DNA TGTGCCAGCAGCTTTAGCGGGGGATACAATGAGCAGTTCTTC. This translates into CASSFSGGYNEQFF.

The chain carries TRBV27 and TRBJ1-2; D may be TRBD1 (5 bases). Per the germline V gene, CDR1 is MNHEY and CDR2 is SMNVEV (reference sequence). The ends were cut back, 1 base at V and 2 bases at J, with 8 bases in the middle. This CDR3 has 14 amino acids. CDR3 sequence: CASSLWGPNYGYTF. CDR3 in DNA: TGTGCCAGCAGTTTATGGGGACCAAACTATGGCTACACCTTC.

The chain combines TRBV5-4 with TRBJ1-2; 11 positions agree with TRBD1. CDR1 is SGHNT and CDR2 is YYREEE in the germline V gene (reference sequence). The junction had 4 bases not matched to a gene; V was cut back by 4 bases and J by 8 bases. The CDR3 spans 13 residues. The CDR3 DNA reads TGTGCCAGCAGCCCGGACAGGGGGCTCGGCTACACCTTC. Translating it yields CASSPDRGLGYTF.

This clone was seen once. The V gene is TRBV6-2 or TRBV6-3, the J gene TRBJ2-3; D call uncertain. Trimming pared 5 bases from V and 2 bases from J, leaving 11 bases between. This CDR3 is built from 14 residues. CDR1 and CDR2 from the germline V gene are MNHEY and SVGEGT. The CDR3 coding sequence is TGTGCCAGCAGTGACCTAGGAGCCACAGATACGCAGTATTTT. As protein: CASSDLGATDTQYF.

This chain links TRBV19 with TRBJ1-5; maybe TRBD1 (6 bases). CDR3 length: 16 amino acids. CDR1 is LNHDA, CDR2 SQIVND, per germline (reference sequence). The V end was cut by 5 bases, the J end by 0 bases, with 14 bases between. CDR3: CASSPRDKYSNQPQHF. For the CDR3, the DNA is TGTGCCAGTAGTCCCCGGGACAAATATAGCAATCAGCCCCAGCATTTT. The complete variable domain, with remaining parts taken from reference TRBV19 and TRBJ1-5, reads DGGITQSPKYLFRKEGQNVTLSCEQNLNHDAMYWYRQDPGQGLRLIYYSQIVNDFQKGDIAEGYSVSREKKESFPLTVTSAQKNPTAFYLCASSPRDKYSNQPQHFGDGTRLSIL.

The chain employs TRBV7-2 and TRBJ2-1; no clear D. Germline V lookup: CDR1 SGHTA, CDR2 FQGNSA. The V and J ends lost 7 bases and 8 bases respectively, with 18 bases between them. The CDR3 runs to 14 residues. The CDR3 nucleotides read TGTGCCAGCAAACCGGACCCCCTCGGGCATGAGCAGTTCTTC. Amino acids: CASKPDPLGHEQFF.

V gene TRBV5-1 combines with J gene TRBJ2-7; no firm D call. V was cut by 0 bases and J by 6 bases, with 7 bases left in between. The germline CDR1 and CDR2 sequences are SGHRS and YFSETQ. The CDR3 has 12 amino acids. The CDR3 sequence: CASSLEGFEQYF. The CDR3 region has the DNA TGCGCCAGCAGCTTGGAAGGGTTCGAGCAGTACTTC. Full variable domain (outside the CDR3, taken from reference TRBV5-1 and TRBJ2-7): KAGVTQTPRYLIKTRGQQVTLSCSPISGHRSVSWYQQTPGQGLQFLFEYFSETQRNKGNFPGRFSGRQFSNSRSEMNVSTLELGDSALYLCASSLEGFEQYFGPGTRLTVT.

The J gene is TRBJ1-2, the V gene TRBV19, with D unclear. V lost 1 base to trimming and J lost 3 bases, with 9 bases between them. Germline V gene data show CDR1 as LNHDA and CDR2 as SQIVND (reference sequence). This CDR3 has 14 amino acids. The CDR3 region is CASSIVRDYYGYTF. The CDR3 DNA is TGTGCCAGTAGTATAGTTCGGGATTACTATGGCTACACCTTC.

The genes are TRBV4-1 and TRBJ1-1, with D maybe TRBD1 (5 bases). The CDR3 runs 15 residues. V lost 4 bases and J lost 4, with 16 bases in between. CDR1 is MGHRA and CDR2 is YSYEKL in the germline V gene. CDR3: CASSPQIQGVTEAFF. The CDR3, as DNA: TGCGCCAGCAGCCCACAAATTCAGGGCGTCACTGAAGCTTTCTTT.

The chain employs TRBV13 and TRBJ1-2, with a weak D call TRBD1 (5 bases). The V gene's germline CDR1 is PRHDT and CDR2 FYEKMQ (reference sequence). Trimming took off 0 bases at V and 3 bases at J, with 11 bases between the two ends. The CDR3 is 15 residues long. Here the CDR3 DNA reads TGTGCCAGCAGCTTAGGCGGGGACCCCTACTATGGCTACACCTTC. Residues: CASSLGGDPYYGYTF.

This chain links TRBV4-1 with TRBJ2-2; possible D gene TRBD2, 6 bases. The CDR3 length is 17 residues. V was shortened by 3 bases and J by 1 base, with 15 bases between the two germline ends. Germline CDR1 reads MGHRA; CDR2 reads YSYEKL. CDR3 loop: CASSHDGGIRNTGELFF. As DNA, the CDR3 is TGCGCCAGCAGCCACGATGGAGGGATTCGGAACACCGGGGAGCTGTTTTTT.

The chain links TRBV27 to TRBJ2-1; tentatively, D is TRBD2 (5 bases). The CDR3 length is 14 residues. V lost 3 bases to trimming and J lost 3 bases, with 9 bases between them. Germline V gene data show CDR1 as MNHEY and CDR2 as SMNVEV (reference sequence). The CDR3 is CASSFQDFYNEQFF. CDR3 DNA sequence: TGTGCCAGCAGTTTCCAGGACTTCTACAATGAGCAGTTCTTC.

The chain recombines TRBV6-2 or TRBV6-3 with TRBJ1-1; no clear D. The germline V gene encodes CDR1 MNHEY and CDR2 SVGEGT. V was clipped by 4 bases and J by 7 bases, with 13 bases between them. This CDR3 contains 13 residues. CDR3 nucleotide sequence: TGTGCCAGCAGTTCCTCAGCGGTTGGTGAAGCTTTCTTT. Protein sequence: CASSSSAVGEAFF.

The V and J genes are TRBV24-1 and TRBJ1-5; TRBD1 aligns across 10 bases. J gave up 2 bases and V 9 bases, and 3 bases lay outside the gene matches. The CDR3 has 14 residues. From germline, CDR1 is KGHDR and CDR2 SFDVKD. Here the CDR3 DNA reads TGTGCCACCCCGGGGACAGGGGGCAATCAGCCCCAGCATTTT. Encoded protein: CATPGTGGNQPQHF.

The rearrangement joins TRBV10-3 to TRBJ2-7; D remains ambiguous. Trimming removed 6 bases from V and 4 bases from J, with 13 bases in between. The V gene's germline CDR1 is ENHRY and CDR2 SYGVKD. The CDR3 sequence is 13 residues long. The CDR3, as DNA: TGTGCCATCAGGGGTGACACACTGTACGAGCAGTACGTC. Protein: CAIRGDTLYEQYV.

V is TRBV5-4 and J is TRBJ2-2; 10 nucleotides match TRBD2. Germline V lookup: CDR1 SGHNT, CDR2 YYREEE (reference sequence). V shed 3 bases and J 0 bases; nucleotides not matched to a gene: 5. This CDR3 contains 17 residues. The CDR3 spells CASSSGLAVTNTGELFF. The CDR3 DNA follows: TGTGCCAGCAGCTCCGGACTAGCGGTTACGAACACCGGGGAGCTGTTTTTT.

This clone was counted a single time. The V gene is TRBV13, the J gene TRBJ1-2; the match to TRBD1 covers 9 bases. Germline CDR1 PRHDT, CDR2 FYEKMQ (reference sequence). Germline trimming cut 5 bases from V and 2 bases from J; bases unmatched to any gene: 12. This CDR3 spans 17 amino acids. CDR3 bases: TGTGCCAGCAGCCCTGATTCCGGACAGGGGACCAACTATGGCTACACCTTC. Protein sequence: CASSPDSGQGTNYGYTF.

The chain joins TRBV19 to TRBJ2-2, with D possibly being TRBD1 (6 bases). The CDR3 is 15 residues long. Trimming pared 3 bases from V and 3 bases from J, leaving 11 bases between. Germline V gene data show CDR1 as LNHDA and CDR2 as SQIVND (reference sequence). CDR3 amino acids: CASSISDSHTGELFF. CDR3 nucleotides: TGTGCCAGTAGTATCTCGGACAGCCACACCGGGGAGCTGTTTTTT.

The rearrangement uses TRBV6-2 or TRBV6-3 and TRBJ1-4; D ambiguous. The V gene lost 4 bases and the J gene lost 0 bases, with 6 bases spanning the gap. This CDR3 is 14 amino acids long. From germline, CDR1 is MNHEY and CDR2 SVGEGT. CDR3: CASSSAATNEKLFF. Here the CDR3 DNA reads TGTGCCAGCAGTTCAGCGGCAACTAATGAAAAACTGTTTTTT.

The rearrangement links TRBV27 to TRBJ1-5, with 7 bases identical to TRBD1. The CDR3 length is 14 residues. V lost 4 bases to trimming and J lost 6 bases; unmatched junction nucleotides: 6. From germline, CDR1 is MNHEY and CDR2 SMNVEV (reference sequence). The CDR3 protein is CASSSIQGSQPQHF. CDR3 DNA sequence: TGTGCCAGCAGTTCAATACAGGGGTCTCAGCCCCAGCATTTT.